Presented here are 11 T cell receptor beta chains from one specimen sequenced in a study of T-cell memory formation after mild COVID-19. One entry per CDR3 protein results from TCRdb running MiXCR on the 5' RACE reads. The profile shows about 240,000 distinct CDR3 sequences, roughly 9.4% of them singletons. The sample consisted of PBMCs or a T cell subset sorted from them (not recorded which). Receptors originate from a man aged 18 to 29 who had mild COVID-19 (a few samples of this study predate the infection). Cell type and time point are not known.

This clonotype has ten or more counts. The V gene is TRBV5-4, the J gene TRBJ1-6; possible D gene TRBD1, 5 bases. Germline CDR1 reads SGHNT; CDR2 reads YYREEE (reference sequence). The germline V and J ends were trimmed by 4 bases and 8 bases, with 13 bases remaining between them. The CDR3 contains 14 residues. This chain's CDR3 is CASSLRGIDSPLHF. CDR3 nucleotide sequence: TGTGCCAGCAGCCTAAGGGGAATAGATTCACCCCTCCACTTT.

V is TRBV5-1 and J is TRBJ2-5, with TRBD2 as a possible D gene (6 bases). Trimming took 3 bases from V and 9 from J, leaving 21 bases between them. Per germline, CDR1 SGHRS and CDR2 YFSETQ. The CDR3 covers 15 residues. The CDR3 region is CASSSWDSSGGAQYF. DNA for the CDR3: TGCGCCAGCAGCTCGTGGGACTCGAGCGGTGGGGCCCAGTACTTC.

This clonotype showed up just a few times. V gene TRBV9 combines with J gene TRBJ1-2; 7 bases map to TRBD1. This CDR3 region has 14 residues. Germline V gene sequence: CDR1 SGDLS, CDR2 YYNGEE. The junction had 5 bases not matched to a gene; V was cut back by 3 bases and J by 3 bases. CDR3 residues: CASSAGTVYYGYTF. The CDR3 nucleotides read TGTGCCAGCAGCGCCGGGACAGTCTACTATGGCTACACCTTC.

J is TRBJ2-2 and V is TRBV7-2, with 8 bases matching TRBD2. CDR1 is SGHTA, CDR2 FQGNSA, per germline. This CDR3 region has 15 residues. Germline trimming cut 2 bases from V and 3 bases from J; bases unmatched to any gene: 2. This CDR3 reads CASSLMRGDTGELFF. Here the CDR3 DNA reads TGTGCCAGCAGCTTAATGCGGGGGGACACCGGGGAGCTGTTTTTT.

This chain joins TRBV20-1 and TRBJ2-7; possibly TRBD1 for D (5 bases). Trimming took 5 bases from V and 4 from J, leaving 15 bases between them. Germline values: CDR1 DFQATT, CDR2 SNEGSKA (reference sequence). There are 13 residues in the CDR3. Here the CDR3 reads CSAADSGKYEQYF. CDR3 DNA sequence: TGCAGTGCTGCCGACAGTGGGAAGTACGAGCAGTACTTC.

This clonotype was observed a few times. The CDR3 DNA is TGCGCCAGCAGCTTGGCCAGGAGCGGGGGGCTGGATGAGCAGTTCTTC. It encodes CASSLARSGGLDEQFF. This chain uses TRBV5-1 with TRBJ2-1, with TRBD2 matching over 9 bases. The CDR3 runs to 16 residues. Germline assignment: CDR1 SGHRS and CDR2 YFSETQ. V lost 0 bases and J lost 8; bases outside the gene matches: 9.

A few counts support this clonotype. V usage is TRBV4-1 and J usage is TRBJ2-1; 10 bases are a match to TRBD2. The CDR3 contains 18 residues. In germline, CDR1 is MGHRA, CDR2 YSYEKL. The V segment lost 4 bases and the J segment 7 bases; nucleotides outside the gene matches: 16. The CDR3 reads CASSPTRPAGGVLNEQFF. CDR3 DNA sequence: TGCGCCAGCAGCCCCACCCGGCCAGCGGGGGGGGTATTGAATGAGCAGTTCTTC.

This chain connects TRBV6-2 or TRBV6-3 to TRBJ2-1; the D call may be TRBD1 or TRBD2 (5 bases each). Germline loops: CDR1 MNHEY, CDR2 SVGEGT. The CDR3 sequence is 12 residues long. The germline V and J ends were trimmed by 7 bases and 10 bases, with 14 bases remaining between them. The CDR3 bases are TGTGCCAGCACCCAGGGAGTCGGGGAGCAGTTCTTC. It yields the protein CASTQGVGEQFF.

This clonotype was recorded at least ten times. This chain joins TRBV12-3 or TRBV12-4 and TRBJ2-3; 9 nucleotides align to TRBD1. This CDR3 spans 14 amino acids. The junction had 2 bases not matched to a gene; V was cut back by 6 bases and J by 1 base. The CDR3 DNA sequence: TGTGCCAGCAGCCGGGACAGGGGCACAGATACGCAGTATTTT. It encodes CASSRDRGTDTQYF.

This clonotype came up a few times. The genes are TRBV9 and TRBJ2-7; D remains ambiguous. Germline CDR1 and CDR2: SGDLS and YYNGEE. Between the trimmed V and J ends, which lost 4 bases and 2 bases, there was a span of 7 bases. The CDR3 contains 12 residues. The CDR3 spells CASSNSPYEQYF. In nucleotides, the CDR3 is TGTGCCAGCAGCAATAGCCCCTACGAGCAGTACTTC.

This clonotype was counted a few times. CDR3: CASSSLGQTSGNTIYF. The CDR3 nucleotides are TGCGCCAGCAGCTCCTTAGGGCAGACCTCTGGAAACACCATATATTTT. The V call is TRBV5-1, the J call TRBJ1-3; D unresolved. Germline lookup yields CDR1 SGHRS and CDR2 YFSETQ. This CDR3 spans 16 amino acids. V shed 3 bases and J shed 0 bases, with 13 bases lying between them.